The rows below give T cell receptor beta chains drawn from one sample of a study of OX40 agonist ivuxolimab in advanced cancers. The protocol was immunoSEQ multiplex PCR, while the TCRdb copy is restricted to in-frame clones and leaves out a portion. The table has tens of thousands of clones, over 75% seen once. Sequencing used CD4+ or CD8+ T cells sorted from blood, obtained in a trial of the OX40 agonist ivuxolimab. These TCRs come from an adult with an advanced solid tumor such as melanoma, head and neck, liver or kidney cancer. The CDR3 runs from the conserved cysteine through the conserved F or W. The D gene is left open where the match is weak. The listing skips clone size in some rows; elsewhere it reads once, few, many or a size class.

>14|TRBJ1-4|.|TRBV6-1|.
CASSEGGLGEKLFF
TGTGCCAGCAGTGAAGGGGGGCTCGGTGAAAAACTGTTTTTT
>14|TRBJ1-2|TRBD1|TRBV28|.
CASSSGQGARGYTF
TGTGCCAGTAGTTCAGGACAGGGGGCGCGAGGCTACACCTTC
>16|TRBJ1-5|TRBD1|TRBV28|few
CASKETGVYSNQPQHF
TGTGCCAGCAAAGAAACAGGGGTGTATAGCAATCAGCCCCAGCATTTT
>18|TRBJ1-6|.|TRBV5-6|.
CASSSRVGEGSYNSPLHF
TGTGCCAGCAGCTCCCGGGTTGGTGAGGGCTCCTATAATTCACCCCTCCACTTT
>12|TRBJ2-7|.|TRBV2|.
CASDAGSYEQYF
TGTGCCTCAGATGCAGGTTCCTACGAGCAGTACTTC
>11|TRBJ1-2|.|TRBV6-5|.
CATQANYGYTF
TGTGCCACCCAGGCCAACTATGGCTACACCTTC
>15|TRBJ1-5|TRBD1|TRBV15|.
CATSPTGGFNQPQHF
TGTGCCACCAGCCCGACAGGGGGGTTCAATCAGCCCCAGCATTTT
>14|TRBJ2-2|.|TRBV6-5|few
CASSLDGYTGELFF
TGTGCCAGCAGTTTGGACGGGTACACCGGGGAGCTGTTTTTT
>13|TRBJ2-3|TRBD1|TRBV11-3|.
CASTAQGGDTQYF
TGTGCCAGCACCGCACAGGGGGGCGATACGCAGTATTTT
>15|TRBJ2-1|TRBD2|TRBV6-5|.
CASSSRLAGTNEQFF
TGTGCCAGCAGTTCGCGACTAGCGGGGACCAATGAGCAGTTCTTC
>15|TRBJ2-7|TRBD1|TRBV10-3|.
CAIRPGQGASYEQYF
TGTGCCATCAGACCGGGACAGGGGGCCTCCTACGAGCAGTACTTC
>14|TRBJ2-2|.|TRBV6-6|.
CASSIPGGIRELFF
TGTGCCAGCAGTATCCCTGGGGGTATTAGGGAGCTGTTTTTT
>15|TRBJ2-1|TRBD1|TRBV7-6|.
CASSRGQGAHSEQFF
TGTGCCAGCAGCCGAGGACAGGGGGCACACAGTGAGCAGTTCTTC
>13|TRBJ1-1|.|TRBV6-1|.
CASSAGAWTEAFF
TGTGCCAGCAGTGCGGGGGCGTGGACTGAAGCTTTCTTT
>13|TRBJ1-1|.|TRBV2|few
CASSELEETEAFF
TGTGCCAGCAGTGAACTCGAGGAGACTGAAGCTTTCTTT
>15|TRBJ1-3|.|TRBV9|once
CASSPPGTAGNTIYF
TGTGCCAGCAGCCCCCCAGGGACGGCAGGAAACACCATATATTTT
>13|TRBJ1-3|.|TRBV6-4|once
CASKHSSGNTIYF
TGTGCCAGCAAGCACAGCTCTGGAAACACCATATATTTT
>16|TRBJ1-2|.|TRBV7-8|.
CASSLREKTNNYGYTF
TGTGCCAGCAGCTTAAGAGAAAAGACCAATAACTATGGCTACACCTTC
>15|TRBJ2-1|.|TRBV9|once
CASSETSYISNEQFF
TGTGCCAGCAGCGAGACTAGTTACATCAGCAATGAGCAGTTCTTC
>13|TRBJ1-2|.|TRBV11-1|.
CASSLAQGRGYTF
TGTGCCAGCAGCTTAGCACAGGGAAGAGGCTACACCTTC
>13|TRBJ2-7|TRBD1|TRBV29-1|.
CSAGTGTGGEQYF
TGCAGCGCAGGGACAGGGACAGGTGGCGAGCAGTACTTC
>12|TRBJ2-7|.|TRBV30|.
CAWSVTRLEQYF
TGTGCCTGGAGTGTAACCAGACTCGAGCAGTACTTC
>15|TRBJ2-1|.|TRBV11-3|.
CASSSFEHWANEQFF
TGTGCCAGCAGCTCCTTTGAGCATTGGGCCAATGAGCAGTTCTTC
>15|TRBJ2-1|TRBD1|TRBV27|once
CASSFRPDRVGEQFF
TGTGCCAGCAGTTTTAGGCCGGACAGGGTAGGTGAGCAGTTCTTC
>15|TRBJ1-2|.|TRBV5-1|.
CASSLSTGLGYGYTF
TGCGCCAGCAGCTTGTCGACGGGTTTAGGCTATGGCTACACCTTC
>13|TRBJ1-4|.|TRBV27|.
CASSSWEGEKLFF
TGTGCCAGCAGTTCCTGGGAAGGGGAAAAACTGTTTTTT
>13|TRBJ2-7|.|TRBV7-8|few
CASSSWTSYEQYF
TGTGCCAGCAGTTCCTGGACCTCCTACGAGCAGTACTTC
>14|TRBJ1-6|TRBD1|TRBV10-3|.
CAISGDRENSPLHF
TGTGCCATCAGTGGCGACAGGGAAAATTCACCCCTCCACTTT
>13|TRBJ1-2|.|TRBV6-5|.
CASKMGRHYGYTF
TGTGCCAGCAAAATGGGACGGCACTATGGCTACACCTTC
>15|TRBJ2-7|TRBD1|TRBV7-9|.
CASSLGQGAVGEQYF
TGTGCCAGCAGCTTAGGACAGGGGGCAGTCGGCGAGCAGTACTTC
>12|TRBJ1-1|.|TRBV6-1|once
CASSSYGIEAFF
TGTGCCAGCAGTTCTTACGGGATTGAAGCTTTCTTT
>13|TRBJ1-1|.|TRBV18|.
CASSPTTDTEAFF
TGTGCCAGCTCACCGACGACAGACACTGAAGCTTTCTTT
>13|TRBJ1-1|.|TRBV14|few
CASSQQQRTEAFF
TGTGCCAGCAGCCAACAACAGCGGACTGAAGCTTTCTTT
>17|TRBJ2-7|.|TRBV28|.
CASSFPRKVGGIHEQYF
TGTGCCAGCAGTTTTCCCCGGAAAGTCGGCGGTATCCACGAGCAGTACTTC
>17|TRBJ1-5|.|TRBV7-2|.
CASSLRDGGRGGQPQHF
TGTGCCAGCAGCTTACGAGACGGGGGCAGGGGAGGTCAGCCCCAGCATTTT
>14|TRBJ2-7|.|TRBV19|once
CASSSLAGGNEQYF
TGTGCCAGTAGTTCACTAGCAGGTGGGAACGAGCAGTACTTC
>15|TRBJ1-1|.|TRBV5-4|.
CASSLEPIMNTEAFF
TGTGCCAGCAGCTTGGAGCCGATTATGAACACTGAAGCTTTCTTT
>14|TRBJ2-7|.|TRBV7-2|.
CASSPPNQGYEQYF
TGTGCCAGCAGCCCGCCCAATCAGGGCTACGAGCAGTACTTC
>16|TRBJ1-2|.|TRBV19|.
CASTTPGLGVHYGYTF
TGTGCCAGTACCACTCCAGGTCTGGGGGTGCACTATGGCTACACCTTC
>16|TRBJ1-4|TRBD1|TRBV7-9|.
CASSLGFRGTNEKLFF
TGTGCCAGCAGCTTAGGGTTCAGGGGGACTAATGAAAAACTGTTTTTT
>14|TRBJ1-1|.|TRBV21-1|.
CASSTLRGHTEAFF
TGTGCCAGCAGCACCCTCAGGGGGCACACTGAAGCTTTCTTT
>16|TRBJ2-7|.|TRBV30|.
CAWREPTSSLSYEQYF
TGTGCCTGGAGGGAGCCGACCAGCTCCCTCTCCTACGAGCAGTACTTC
>15|TRBJ2-2|.|TRBV2|.
CASSEFSSYTGELFF
TGTGCCAGCAGTGAGTTTAGCAGCTACACCGGGGAGCTGTTTTTT
>14|TRBJ2-3|.|TRBV30|.
CAWSGGTSTDTQYF
TGTGCCTGGAGTGGCGGGACTAGCACAGATACGCAGTATTTT
>13|TRBJ1-5|.|TRBV6-1|.
CASSVDNLQPQHF
TGTGCCAGCAGCGTTGACAACCTTCAGCCCCAGCATTTT
>15|TRBJ1-6|TRBD1|TRBV6-1|.
CASTERATGRSPLHF
TGTGCCAGCACCGAGAGGGCGACAGGGAGGTCACCCCTCCACTTT
>15|TRBJ2-7|.|TRBV5-1|.
CASSLSGTGYEEQYF
TGCGCCAGCAGCTTGTCAGGGACTGGCTACGAAGAGCAGTACTTC
>15|TRBJ2-1|.|TRBV5-1|once
CASSFGTALNNEQFF
TGCGCCAGCAGCTTTGGGACGGCGCTTAACAATGAGCAGTTCTTC
>10|TRBJ1-2|.|TRBV2|once
CASSTRDSSF
TGTGCCAGCAGTACCCGGGATTCTTCCTTC
>14|TRBJ1-4|.|TRBV9|.
CASSVGSGGEKLFF
TGTGCCAGCAGCGTAGGATCAGGAGGTGAAAAACTGTTTTTT
>15|TRBJ2-3|TRBD2|TRBV9|.
CASSSFSGSTDTQYF
TGTGCCAGCAGCTCCTTTAGCGGGAGCACAGATACGCAGTATTTT
>14|TRBJ1-5|TRBD1|TRBV2|.
CASSGQGGNQPQHF
TGTGCCAGCAGTGGACAGGGGGGCAATCAGCCCCAGCATTTT
>15|TRBJ2-3|TRBD2|TRBV30|.
CAWRRLAGVTDTQYF
TGTGCCTGGCGAAGACTAGCGGGAGTTACAGATACGCAGTATTTT
>15|TRBJ2-6|.|TRBV5-8|.
CASRRRGLGANVLTF
TGTGCCAGCAGAAGGCGAGGGCTAGGGGCCAACGTCCTGACTTTC
>12|TRBJ1-2|.|TRBV28|.
CASSLLLNGYTF
TGTGCCAGCAGTTTACTTCTTAATGGCTACACCTTC
>12|TRBJ1-2|.|TRBV5-6|once
CARIGRSYGYTF
TGTGCCAGAATAGGACGGAGCTATGGCTACACCTTC
>13|TRBJ1-1|TRBD1|TRBV6-4|.
CASSVQGDTEAFF
TGTGCCAGCAGTGTACAGGGGGACACTGAAGCTTTCTTT
>13|TRBJ2-7|.|TRBV7-8|once
CASNVDWNGEQYF
TGCGCCAGCAACGTGGACTGGAACGGCGAGCAGTACTTC
>14|TRBJ1-1|.|TRBV28|.
CASSFQGSHAEAFF
TGTGCCAGCAGTTTTCAGGGTTCGCACGCTGAAGCTTTCTTT